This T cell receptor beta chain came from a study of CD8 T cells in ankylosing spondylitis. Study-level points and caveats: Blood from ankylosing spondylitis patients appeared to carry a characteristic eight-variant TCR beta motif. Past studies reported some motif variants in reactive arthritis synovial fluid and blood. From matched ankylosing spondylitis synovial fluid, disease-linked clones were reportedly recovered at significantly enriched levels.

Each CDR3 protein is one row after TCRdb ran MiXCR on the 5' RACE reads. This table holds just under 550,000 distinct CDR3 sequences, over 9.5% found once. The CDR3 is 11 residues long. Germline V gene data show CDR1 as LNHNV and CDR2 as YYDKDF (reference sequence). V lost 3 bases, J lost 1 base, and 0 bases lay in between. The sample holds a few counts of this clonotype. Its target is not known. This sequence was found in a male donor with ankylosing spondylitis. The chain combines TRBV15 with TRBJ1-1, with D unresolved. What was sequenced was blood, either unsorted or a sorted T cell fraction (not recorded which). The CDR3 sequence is CATSRNTEAFF. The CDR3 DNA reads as TGTGCCACCAGCAGGAACACTGAAGCTTTCTTT.